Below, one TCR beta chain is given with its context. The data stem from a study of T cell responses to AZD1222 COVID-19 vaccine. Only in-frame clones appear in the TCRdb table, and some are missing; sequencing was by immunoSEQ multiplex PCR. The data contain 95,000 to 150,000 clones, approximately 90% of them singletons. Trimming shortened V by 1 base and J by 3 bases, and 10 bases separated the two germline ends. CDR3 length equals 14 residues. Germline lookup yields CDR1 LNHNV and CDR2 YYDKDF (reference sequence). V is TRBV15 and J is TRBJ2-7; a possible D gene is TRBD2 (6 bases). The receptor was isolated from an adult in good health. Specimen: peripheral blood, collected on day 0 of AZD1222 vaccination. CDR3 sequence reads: CATSRAGRLYEQYF. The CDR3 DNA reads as TGTGCCACCAGCAGAGCCGGGAGACTCTACGAGCAGTACTTC.